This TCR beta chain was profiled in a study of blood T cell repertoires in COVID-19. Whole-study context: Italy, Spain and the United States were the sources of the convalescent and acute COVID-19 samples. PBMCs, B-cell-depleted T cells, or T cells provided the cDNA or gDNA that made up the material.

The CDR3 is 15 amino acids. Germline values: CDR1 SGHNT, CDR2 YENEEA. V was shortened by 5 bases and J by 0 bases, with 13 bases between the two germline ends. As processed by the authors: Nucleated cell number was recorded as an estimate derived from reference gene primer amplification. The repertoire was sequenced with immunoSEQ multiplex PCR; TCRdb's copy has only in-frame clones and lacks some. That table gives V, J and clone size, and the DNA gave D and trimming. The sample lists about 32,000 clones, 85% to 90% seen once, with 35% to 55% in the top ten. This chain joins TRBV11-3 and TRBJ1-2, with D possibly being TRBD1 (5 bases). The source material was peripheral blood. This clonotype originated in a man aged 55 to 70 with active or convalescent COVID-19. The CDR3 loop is CASSVAGSSNYGYTF. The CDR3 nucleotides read TGTGCCAGCAGCGTGGCAGGGTCCTCTAACTATGGCTACACCTTC. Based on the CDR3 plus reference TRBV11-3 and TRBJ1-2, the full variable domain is EAGVVQSPRYKIIEKKQPVAFWCNPISGHNTLYWYLQNLGQGPELLIRYENEEAVDDSQLPKDRFSAERLKGVDSTLKIQPAELGDSAVYLCASSVAGSSNYGYTFGSGTRLTVV.